Shown below are 30 T cell receptor beta chains from a single sample sequenced in a study of blood T cell repertoires in COVID-19. Profiling relied on immunoSEQ multiplex PCR, and the TCRdb table lists in-frame clones only, not all of them. This sample has 130,000 to 150,000 clones, with 84% found just once. Sequencing was done on a sample of PBMCs or T cells enriched from blood (not recorded which). These receptors were collected from a woman between 45 and 65 years old who had been exposed to COVID-19.

This clone was counted a single time. This rearrangement joins TRBV7-6 to TRBJ2-7; TRBD2 aligns across 13 bases. The ends lost 4 bases at V and 0 bases at J; junction bases unmatched: 3. The CDR3 sequence is 16 residues long. From germline, CDR1 is SGHVS and CDR2 FNYEAQ. CDR3: CASSSGLAGPSYEQYF. In DNA form, the CDR3 reads TGTGCCAGCAGCTCGGGACTAGCGGGGCCCTCCTACGAGCAGTACTTC.

This clone was seen a few times. V gene TRBV28 combines with J gene TRBJ2-7; D gene ambiguous. In germline, CDR1 is MDHEN, CDR2 SYDVKM. Trimming cost V 5 bases and J 7 bases, with 15 bases left between them. The CDR3 totals 13 residues. CDR3 amino acids: CASSPNGREEQYF. For the CDR3, the DNA is TGTGCCAGCAGTCCCAACGGTCGAGAGGAGCAGTACTTC.

This rearrangement joins TRBV7-2 to TRBJ1-1; TRBD1 is a possible D gene (5 bases). CDR3 length equals 15 residues. CDR1 is SGHTA, CDR2 FQGNSA, per germline. The V end lost 1 base, the J end lost 3 bases, and 12 bases lay between the germline ends. The CDR3 nucleotides are TGTGCCAGCAGCTTAGAGCGGGGCCGGGACACTGAAGCTTTCTTT. Amino acid sequence: CASSLERGRDTEAFF.

This chain connects TRBV7-6 to TRBJ2-1, with D perhaps matching TRBD1 (5 bases). V lost 2 bases, J lost 5 bases, and 13 bases lay in between. The CDR3 length is 15 residues. Per the germline V gene, CDR1 is SGHVS and CDR2 is FNYEAQ. This CDR3 is CASSLPRAGNNEQFF. The CDR3 coding sequence is TGTGCCAGCAGCTTACCCCGGGCAGGGAACAATGAGCAGTTCTTC.

Regarding this clone: The sample holds other DNA sequences that translate to the same CDR3. This CDR3 is CASSLAPGVETQYF. The DNA of the CDR3 is TGCGCCAGCAGCTTGGCCCCGGGTGTTGAGACCCAGTACTTC. This rearrangement joins TRBV5-1 to TRBJ2-5, with D unclear. The CDR3 consists of 14 residues. V lost 0 bases and J 5 bases, leaving 11 bases between the germline ends. Per the germline V gene, CDR1 is SGHRS and CDR2 is YFSETQ.

DNA for the CDR3: TGTGCCAGCAGCCAGAGGCGTAACACTGAAGCTTTCTTT. The encoded protein is CASSQRRNTEAFF. J is TRBJ1-1 and V is TRBV3-1 (or the pseudogene TRBV3-2), with no clear D. Germline CDR1 is LGHDT and CDR2 is YNNKEL (reference sequence). Trimming pared 3 bases from V and 2 bases from J, leaving 7 bases between. There are 13 residues in the CDR3.

The chain employs TRBV9 and TRBJ2-1, with D perhaps matching TRBD2 (6 bases). Germline V CDR1 and CDR2: SGDLS, YYNGEE. The CDR3 sequence is 15 residues long. V was shortened by 5 bases and J by 9 bases, with 21 bases between the two germline ends. CDR3 nucleotides: TGTGCCAGCAGTATACTCTCCGGGACTTCCACTGAGCAGTTCTTC. Its translation: CASSILSGTSTEQFF.

The gene calls are TRBV27 and TRBJ1-6; 8 positions agree with TRBD1. The CDR3 is 18 amino acids. Germline CDR1 reads MNHEY; CDR2 reads SMNVEV (reference sequence). The J segment lost 0 bases and the V segment lost 5 bases, leaving 9 bases of the junction unmatched. The CDR3 protein is CASSPRTGLNSYNSPLHF. The DNA for the CDR3 is TGTGCCAGCAGTCCACGGACAGGGTTAAACTCCTATAATTCACCCCTCCACTTT.

The V and J genes are TRBV11-2 and TRBJ2-3; 9 bases are a match to TRBD2. With 5 bases clipped from V and 4 bases from J, the junction kept 7 bases outside the gene matches. CDR1 and CDR2 from the germline V gene are SGHAT and FQNNGV. The CDR3 is made up of 15 amino acids. CDR3 DNA: TGTGCCAGCAGCCCCACTAGCGGGCTCGCAGATACGCAGTATTTT. Translated: CASSPTSGLADTQYF.

To note about this clone: Other DNA sequences in this sample translate to the same CDR3. The V gene is TRBV7-2, the J gene TRBJ2-1; the D gene is possibly TRBD2 (5 bases). Germline V gene data show CDR1 as SGHTA and CDR2 as FQGNSA. V lost 5 bases to trimming and J lost 1 base, with 9 bases between them. CDR3 size: 14 residues. For the CDR3, the DNA is TGTGCCAGCAGCCACGGAGGATCCTACAATGAGCAGTTCTTC. It is translated as CASSHGGSYNEQFF.

This clone was detected only once. The chain joins TRBV2 to TRBJ1-5, with TRBD1 matching 7 bases. The ends lost 3 bases at V and 4 bases at J; junction bases unmatched: 6. The CDR3 consists of 15 residues. Looked up from germline, CDR1 is SNHLY and CDR2 is FYNNEI. The CDR3 nucleotides read TGTGCCAGCAGTGAGGTGACAGGGCTAAATCAGCCCCAGCATTTT. Amino acid sequence: CASSEVTGLNQPQHF. Filled out from reference TRBV2 and TRBJ1-5, the complete variable domain reads EPEVTQTPSHQVTQMGQEVILRCVPISNHLYFYWYRQILGQKVEFLVSFYNNEISEKSEIFDDQFSVERPDGSNFTLKIRSTKLEDSAMYFCASSEVTGLNQPQHFGDGTRLSIL.

The genes are TRBV29-1 and TRBJ1-2; TRBD1 aligns across 8 bases. There are 12 residues in the CDR3. CDR1 and CDR2 (germline): SQVTM, ANQGSEA. V dropped 7 bases and J dropped 7; count of bases not matched to a gene: 8. The CDR3 region has the DNA TGCAGCGCCCCGGACAGGGCAGGTGGCTACACCTTC. It is translated as CSAPDRAGGYTF.

This chain uses TRBV10-3 with TRBJ1-1; no reliable D call. Trimming cost V 0 bases and J 4 bases, with 9 bases left between them. Germline CDR1 reads ENHRY; CDR2 reads SYGVKD. This CDR3 contains 14 residues. The CDR3 sequence: CAISESRGGTEAFF. The CDR3 nucleotides read TGTGCCATCAGTGAGTCGCGGGGAGGCACTGAAGCTTTCTTT.

The gene calls are TRBV7-9 and TRBJ2-7; D remains ambiguous. The CDR3 has 11 amino acids. The germline gives CDR1 SEHNR, CDR2 FQNEAQ (reference sequence). Trimming removed 5 bases at V and 3 bases at J, with 5 bases between. Here the CDR3 DNA reads TGTGCCAGCAGCCCAGACTACGAGCAGTACTTC. Encoded protein: CASSPDYEQYF.

The chain is built from TRBV19 and TRBJ1-2, with D possibly TRBD1 on 6 matching bases. V gave up 1 base and J gave up 5 bases, with 11 bases separating them. The CDR3 sequence is 14 residues long. Per the germline V gene, CDR1 is LNHDA and CDR2 is SQIVND (reference sequence). The CDR3 DNA is TGTGCCAGTAGTATAGGGGCAGGGGAGTATGGCTACACCTTC. It is translated as CASSIGAGEYGYTF.

The rearrangement links TRBV30 to TRBJ1-5; D unclear. Germline V lookup: CDR1 GTSNPN, CDR2 SVGIG (reference sequence). V was shortened by 0 bases and J by 4 bases, with 10 bases between the two germline ends. This CDR3 is 14 amino acids long. The CDR3 reads CAWSVSSRNQPQHF. In nucleotides, the CDR3 is TGTGCCTGGAGTGTAAGTAGTCGGAATCAGCCCCAGCATTTT.

This chain joins TRBV19 and TRBJ1-5; the D is unclear. The CDR3 consists of 14 residues. Trimming cost V 7 bases and J 5 bases, with 15 bases left between them. Germline assignment: CDR1 LNHDA and CDR2 SQIVND (reference sequence). CDR3 residues: CASTIQAAYQPQHF. CDR3 nucleotides: TGTGCCAGTACGATCCAGGCTGCTTATCAGCCCCAGCATTTT.

The chain employs TRBV10-3 and TRBJ2-3; 8 bases are a match to TRBD1. Germline CDR1 ENHRY, CDR2 SYGVKD. CDR3 length equals 15 residues. The V gene end was trimmed by 0 bases and the J gene end by 1 base; junction bases not matched to a gene: 0. The CDR3 nucleotides read TGTGCCATCAGTGAGTCGGGACAGGGCACAGATACGCAGTATTTT. Translation gives CAISESGQGTDTQYF.

This chain links TRBV5-4 with TRBJ1-2; 8 bases align to TRBD1. The CDR3 has 14 residues. Trimming removed 4 bases from V and 3 bases from J; junction bases left unmatched: 5. Germline values: CDR1 SGHNT, CDR2 YYREEE (reference sequence). The CDR3 here is CASSPVTGDYGYTF. The CDR3 DNA reads TGTGCCAGCAGCCCTGTGACAGGGGACTATGGCTACACCTTC.

In regard to this clone: At one end the junction does not follow the germline gene, possibly because of a read error. The V call is TRBV7-7, the J call TRBJ2-5, with 10 positions matching TRBD2. In germline, CDR1 is SSHAT, CDR2 FNYEAQ (reference sequence). This CDR3 contains 16 residues. Here the CDR3 DNA reads TGTGCTAGCAGCTTAGGAGCGGGGGGGCCTGGGGAGACCCAGTACTTC. This encodes CASSLGAGGPGETQYF.

This sequence joins TRBV3-1 (or the pseudogene TRBV3-2) and TRBJ1-1; 7 nucleotides align to TRBD1. Germline assignment: CDR1 LGHDT and CDR2 YNNKEL (reference sequence). The V and J ends lost 1 base and 1 base, in that order; junction bases with no gene match: 9. This CDR3 is built from 17 residues. The CDR3 bases are TGTGCCAGCAGCCAAGTAGTGGGGACAGTCTCGAACACTGAAGCTTTCTTT. Its translation: CASSQVVGTVSNTEAFF.

This chain uses TRBV6-2 or TRBV6-3 with TRBJ2-3; TRBD2 matches 8 bases. Germline-derived CDR1 and CDR2 are MNHEY and SVGEGT. Trimming removed 4 bases from V and 2 bases from J; junction bases left unmatched: 11. The CDR3 runs 17 residues. CDR3: CASSWGARAGATDTQYF. Here the CDR3 DNA reads TGTGCCAGCAGTTGGGGGGCGAGAGCGGGGGCCACAGATACGCAGTATTTT.

The V gene is TRBV6-5, the J gene TRBJ2-1; tentatively, D is TRBD2 (5 bases). V was pared by 4 bases and J by 4 bases, with 11 bases between. This CDR3 has 14 amino acids. Per the germline V gene, CDR1 is MNHEY and CDR2 is SVGAGI. The CDR3 sequence is CASSFSGDYNEQFF. CDR3 coding DNA: TGTGCCAGCAGTTTCAGCGGCGATTACAATGAGCAGTTCTTC.

V gene TRBV6-6 combines with J gene TRBJ1-2, with unresolved D. This CDR3 spans 14 amino acids. Trimming stripped 2 bases from V and 7 bases from J, with 14 bases between. The germline CDR1 and CDR2 sequences are MNHNY and SVGAGI (reference sequence). The CDR3 DNA reads as TGTGCCAGCAGTTACGAGGCTGCTTTAGGTGGCTACACCTTC. Amino acid sequence: CASSYEAALGGYTF.

V is TRBV12-3 or TRBV12-4 and J is TRBJ1-2, with 9 bases lining up with TRBD1. The CDR3 runs to 13 residues. Trimming cost V 4 bases and J 7 bases; bases outside gene matches: 4. Here the CDR3 reads CASSSRGQGGYTF. CDR3 bases: TGTGCCAGCAGTTCTAGGGGACAGGGTGGCTACACCTTC.

A single count supports this clone. The V call is TRBV6-2 or TRBV6-3, the J call TRBJ2-1; 9 bases map to TRBD2. The V gene end was trimmed by 2 bases and the J gene end by 10 bases; junction bases not matched to a gene: 3. Germline assignment: CDR1 MNHEY and CDR2 SVGEGT. The CDR3 consists of 13 residues. CDR3 amino acids: CASSYASGNEQFF. The CDR3 DNA follows: TGTGCCAGCAGTTACGCTAGCGGGAACGAGCAGTTCTTC.

The chain couples TRBV10-2 to TRBJ2-5, with TRBD2 identical over 7 bases. CDR1 and CDR2 (germline): WSHSY, SAAADI. CDR3 length: 14 amino acids. V gave up 3 bases and J gave up 5 bases; unmatched junction bases: 6. Here the CDR3 reads CASSDDGGSETQYF. CDR3 DNA: TGCGCCAGCAGTGACGATGGCGGGAGTGAGACCCAGTACTTC.

This clone was recorded once. The chain uses TRBV6-6 and TRBJ2-2; 7 bases line up with TRBD2. The V gene end was trimmed by 5 bases and the J gene end by 3 bases; junction bases not matched to a gene: 12. The CDR3 is made up of 17 amino acids. CDR1 and CDR2 (germline): MNHNY, SVGAGI (reference sequence). CDR3 sequence (DNA): TGTGCCAGCAGTCCAGCTAGCGGTGCGAAATACACCGGGGAGCTGTTTTTT. It codes for CASSPASGAKYTGELFF.

The J gene is TRBJ1-6, the V gene TRBV30; no clear D. This CDR3 is 13 amino acids long. The V gene's germline CDR1 is GTSNPN and CDR2 SVGIG (reference sequence). Trimming shortened V by 4 bases and J by 8 bases, and 12 bases separated the two germline ends. The CDR3 sequence: CAWTEREDSPLHF. In DNA form, the CDR3 reads TGTGCCTGGACAGAACGGGAGGATTCACCCCTCCACTTT.

This chain joins TRBV10-2 and TRBJ1-2; TRBD1 matches at 8 bases. V was clipped by 5 bases and J by 7 bases; unmatched bases: 18. The germline V gene has CDR1 WSHSY and CDR2 SAAADI. This CDR3 region has 17 residues. This CDR3 reads CASSTTPKTGAVVGYTF. The CDR3 DNA follows: TGCGCCAGCAGTACCACCCCGAAGACAGGGGCAGTGGTTGGCTACACCTTC.